This TCR beta chain was retrieved from a study of human T cells and chemical hapten exposure. This clonotype has just a few counts. Sample time point: pre-sensitization, week 0. Treatment given: therapeutic diphenylcyclopropenone sensitization with weekly scalp DPC. In the original workflow: Counts of TCRs in each sample centred on a median of around 99,000 and extended from approximately 20,000 to 700,000. TCRdb re-analysed the RACE reads in MiXCR, keeping a single row per CDR3 protein. For this entry, the V and J calls and clone size follow TCRdb and not the study's own pipeline. The data contain some 400,000 distinct CDR3 sequences, 4.5% to 6% of them singletons. The sample consisted of whole blood, taken in connection with sensitization to the hapten diphenylcyclopropenone (DPC). The clonotype was recovered from a woman between 45 and 65 years old with alopecia areata. Some clones in this sample may be carry-over from other donors' samples.

Here the CDR3 DNA reads TGTGCCTGGAGCCCCCGGGACAGGGTGCACACTGAAGCTTTCTTT. Translating it yields CAWSPRDRVHTEAFF. J is TRBJ1-1 and V is TRBV30; TRBD1 matches 9 bases. CDR1 GTSNPN and CDR2 SVGIG come from the germline V gene (reference sequence). V trimming: 3 bases; J trimming: 3 bases; junction bases outside the gene matches: 8. The CDR3 runs to 15 residues.